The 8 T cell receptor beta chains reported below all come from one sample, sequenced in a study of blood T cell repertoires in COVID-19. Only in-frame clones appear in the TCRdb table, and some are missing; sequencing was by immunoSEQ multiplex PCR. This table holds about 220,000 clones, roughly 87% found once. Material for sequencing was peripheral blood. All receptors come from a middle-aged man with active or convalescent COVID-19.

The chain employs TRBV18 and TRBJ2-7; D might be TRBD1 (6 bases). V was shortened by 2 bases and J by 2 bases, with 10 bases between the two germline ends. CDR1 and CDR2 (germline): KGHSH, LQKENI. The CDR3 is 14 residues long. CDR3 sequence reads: CASSPRPGAYEQYF. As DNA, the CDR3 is TGTGCCAGCTCACCAAGGCCAGGGGCCTACGAGCAGTACTTC.

The CDR3 DNA reads TGTGCCAGTAGTATAGTTGGACTAGCGGGGGGGTACAATGAGCAGTTCTTC. The encoded protein is CASSIVGLAGGYNEQFF. This chain joins TRBV19 and TRBJ2-1; 15 bases map to TRBD2. Germline V gene sequence: CDR1 LNHDA, CDR2 SQIVND (reference sequence). The CDR3 has 17 residues. V lost 1 base and J lost 4; bases outside the gene matches: 2.

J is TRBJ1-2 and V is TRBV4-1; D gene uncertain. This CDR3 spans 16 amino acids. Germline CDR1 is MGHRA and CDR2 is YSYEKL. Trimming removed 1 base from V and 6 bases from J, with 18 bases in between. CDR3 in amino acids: CASSQGRGVSLDGYTF. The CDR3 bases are TGCGCCAGCAGCCAAGGAAGAGGAGTTAGTCTCGATGGCTACACCTTC.

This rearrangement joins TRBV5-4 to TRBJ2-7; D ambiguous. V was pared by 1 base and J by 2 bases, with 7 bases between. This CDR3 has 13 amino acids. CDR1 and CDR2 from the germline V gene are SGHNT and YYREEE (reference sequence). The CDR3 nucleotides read TGTGCCAGCAGCTTGTACCGAGCCTACGAGCAGTACTTC. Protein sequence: CASSLYRAYEQYF.

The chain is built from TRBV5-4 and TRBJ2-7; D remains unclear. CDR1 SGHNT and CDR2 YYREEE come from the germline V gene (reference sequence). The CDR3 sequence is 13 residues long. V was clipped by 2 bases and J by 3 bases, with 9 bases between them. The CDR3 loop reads CASSFIGDYEQYF. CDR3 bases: TGTGCCAGCAGCTTCATAGGAGACTACGAGCAGTACTTC.

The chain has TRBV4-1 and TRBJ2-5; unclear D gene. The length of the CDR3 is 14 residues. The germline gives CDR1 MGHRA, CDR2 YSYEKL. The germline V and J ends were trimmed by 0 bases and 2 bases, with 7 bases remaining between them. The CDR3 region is CASSQESVQETQYF. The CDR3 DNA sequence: TGCGCCAGCAGCCAAGAGTCTGTACAAGAGACCCAGTACTTC.

CDR3 sequence (DNA): TGTGCCAGCAGTTTACTGGGACAGTACTATGGCTACACCTTC. It is translated as CASSLLGQYYGYTF. V gene TRBV28 combines with J gene TRBJ1-2; 7 positions agree with TRBD1. The CDR3 totals 14 residues. Trimming removed 2 bases from V and 3 bases from J; junction bases left unmatched: 3. CDR1 is MDHEN, CDR2 SYDVKM, per germline.

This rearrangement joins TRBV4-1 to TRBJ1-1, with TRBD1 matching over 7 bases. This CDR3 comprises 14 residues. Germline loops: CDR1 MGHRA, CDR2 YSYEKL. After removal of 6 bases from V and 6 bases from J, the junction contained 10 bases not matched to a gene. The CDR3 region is CASSLDRLGPEAFF. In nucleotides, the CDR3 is TGCGCCAGCAGTCTGGACAGGCTGGGCCCTGAAGCTTTCTTT.